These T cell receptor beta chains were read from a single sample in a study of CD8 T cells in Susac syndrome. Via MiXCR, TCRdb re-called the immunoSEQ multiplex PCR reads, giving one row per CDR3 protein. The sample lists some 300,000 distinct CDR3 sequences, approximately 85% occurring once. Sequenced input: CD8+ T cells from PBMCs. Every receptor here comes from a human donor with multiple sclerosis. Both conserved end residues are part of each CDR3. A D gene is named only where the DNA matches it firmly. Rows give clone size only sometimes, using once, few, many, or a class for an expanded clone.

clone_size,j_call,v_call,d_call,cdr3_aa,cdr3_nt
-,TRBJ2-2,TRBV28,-,CASSSPKTENTGELFF,TGTGCCAGCAGTTCCCCGAAGACGGAGAACACCGGGGAGCTGTTTTTT
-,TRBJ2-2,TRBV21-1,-,CASSSLAANTGELFF,TGTGCCAGCAGCTCACTAGCGGCGAACACCGGGGAGCTGTTTTTT
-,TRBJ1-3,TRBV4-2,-,CASSQAGSDSGNTIYF,TGTGCCAGCAGCCAGGCAGGGTCCGACTCTGGAAACACCATATATTTT
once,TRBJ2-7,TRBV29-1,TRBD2,CSVEREDPYEQYF,TGCAGCGTTGAGCGGGAGGATCCCTACGAGCAGTACTTC
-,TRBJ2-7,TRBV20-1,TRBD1,CSARRTGDLYEQYF,TGCAGTGCTAGGAGGACAGGGGACCTCTACGAGCAGTACTTC
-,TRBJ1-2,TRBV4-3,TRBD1,CASSPGQVQYGYTF,TGCGCCAGCAGCCCGGGACAGGTCCAGTATGGCTACACCTTC
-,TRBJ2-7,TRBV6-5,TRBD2,CASSYRRTSLSYEQYF,TGTGCCAGCAGTTACCGTCGGACTAGCTTGTCCTACGAGCAGTACTTC
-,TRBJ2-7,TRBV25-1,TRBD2,CASSESTSSDEQYF,TGTGCCAGCAGTGAATCGACTAGCAGCGACGAGCAGTACTTC
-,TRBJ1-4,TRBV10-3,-,CAISDPTGSNEKLFF,TGTGCCATCAGTGATCCGACGGGCTCGAATGAAAAACTGTTTTTT
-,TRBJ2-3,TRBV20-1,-,CSATRLRSTDTQYF,TGCAGTGCTACCCGACTGAGGAGCACAGATACGCAGTATTTT
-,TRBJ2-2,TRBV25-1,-,CASSGPNGELFF,TGTGCCAGCAGTGGGCCAAACGGGGAGCTGTTTTTT
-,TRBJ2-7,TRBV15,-,CATSQSTSIYEQYF,TGTGCCACCAGCCAGTCCACTAGTATCTACGAGCAGTACTTC
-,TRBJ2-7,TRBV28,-,CASSLEGGDTYEQYF,TGTGCCAGCAGTTTAGAAGGCGGAGACACCTACGAGCAGTACTTC
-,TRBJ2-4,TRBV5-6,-,CASSWGTSLAKNIQYF,TGTGCCAGCAGCTGGGGGACTTCACTAGCCAAAAACATTCAGTACTTC
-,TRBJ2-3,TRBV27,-,CASSFSAGTTDTQYF,TGTGCCAGCAGTTTCTCCGCCGGGACAACAGATACGCAGTATTTT
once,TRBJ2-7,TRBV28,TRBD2,CASSSSGSTDEQYF,TGTGCCAGCAGTAGTAGCGGGAGTACCGACGAGCAGTACTTC
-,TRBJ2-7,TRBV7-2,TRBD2,CASSSGTSVFYEQYF,TGTGCCAGCAGCTCCGGGACTAGCGTTTTCTACGAGCAGTACTTC
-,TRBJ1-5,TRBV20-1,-,CSARELSNQPQHF,TGCAGTGCTAGAGAGCTTAGCAATCAGCCCCAGCATTTT
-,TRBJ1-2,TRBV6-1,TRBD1,CASSTGTGYGYTF,TGTGCCAGCAGCACCGGGACAGGATATGGCTACACCTTC
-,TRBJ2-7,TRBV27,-,CASSFGRLYEQYF,TGTGCCAGCAGTTTTGGTAGACTCTACGAGCAGTACTTC
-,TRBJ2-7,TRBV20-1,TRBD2,CSASDAGGRYEQYF,TGCAGTGCTAGCGATGCGGGAGGACGGTACGAGCAGTACTTC
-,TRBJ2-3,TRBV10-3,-,CAISEPRVFDTDTQYF,TGTGCCATCAGTGAGCCCAGGGTTTTTGACACAGATACGCAGTATTTT
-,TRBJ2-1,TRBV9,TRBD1,CASSGTGVDEQFF,TGTGCCAGCAGTGGGACAGGAGTCGATGAGCAGTTCTTC